Sequencing of this T cell receptor (beta chain) was carried out in a study of CD8+ T cells in alopecia areata. Study-wide results and caveats: Unlike in mice, where it was clearer, TCR sharing across patients was less clear, possibly HLA-related. Normal scalp had lower clonality than lesional scalp, with alopecia totalis/universalis lesions showing this most strongly.

This clone was counted ten times or more. Antigen: not known. Here the gene names and germline are mouse. The missing CDR3 end, 4 residues past where the read stops, is filled in from the germline J gene. The authors sorted pooled cutaneous lymph node cells using CD4, CD8alpha, NKG2D, NKG2ACE and other markers. In each case, RNA was isolated and then reverse transcribed into cDNA as the sequencing template. Generated by immunoSEQ multiplex PCR, the TCRdb table keeps only in-frame clones and is missing some. The profile covers around 18,000 clones, none occurring a single time. CDR3 size: 14 residues. Trimming left V 5 bases short and J 0 bases short, with 10 bases between. CDR1 is NNHDY and CDR2 is SYVADS in the germline V gene.

Sequences were obtained from CD8+ T cells sorted from a lymph node. The chain employs TRBV13-3 and TRBJ2-3; possible D gene TRBD2, 5 bases. This receptor was taken from a C3H/HeJ mouse with alopecia areata. Strain haplotype at MHC: H2-k. The covered CDR3 bases are TGTGCCAGCAGGCCCTGGACTAGTGCAGAA. Its translation: CASRPWTSAE. The complete CDR3 reads CASRPWTSAETLYF.